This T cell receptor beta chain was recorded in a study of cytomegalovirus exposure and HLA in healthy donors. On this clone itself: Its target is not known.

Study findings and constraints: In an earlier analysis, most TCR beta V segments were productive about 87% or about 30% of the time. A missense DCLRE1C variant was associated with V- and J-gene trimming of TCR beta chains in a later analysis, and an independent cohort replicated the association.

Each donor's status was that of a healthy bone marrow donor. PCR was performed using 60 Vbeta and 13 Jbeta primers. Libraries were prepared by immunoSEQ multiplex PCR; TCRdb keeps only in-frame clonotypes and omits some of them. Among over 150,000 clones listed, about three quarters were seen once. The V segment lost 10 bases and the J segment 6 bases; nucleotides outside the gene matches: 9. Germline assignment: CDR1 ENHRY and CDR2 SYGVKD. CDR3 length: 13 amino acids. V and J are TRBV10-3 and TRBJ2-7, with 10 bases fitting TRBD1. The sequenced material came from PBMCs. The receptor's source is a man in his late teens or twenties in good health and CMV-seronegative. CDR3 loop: CATTGTGAAEQYF. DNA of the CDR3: TGTGCCACAACCGGGACAGGGGCAGCCGAGCAGTACTTC.